This T cell receptor beta chain is from a study of blood T cell repertoires in COVID-19. Looking at the study overall: PBMCs, B-cell-depleted T cells, or T cells were the source of the cDNA or gDNA that made up the material.

Original handling: Amplified reference gene primers provided the basis for estimating nucleated cell counts. Generated by immunoSEQ multiplex PCR, the TCRdb table keeps only in-frame clones and is missing some. The DNA was the basis for D and trimming; V, J and clone size are from that table. The data contain hundreds of thousands of clones, 86% of them singletons. Living in about two dozen US areas, the participants were between about 18 and 100 years of age. From germline, CDR1 is LGHNA and CDR2 YSLEER. The germline V and J ends were trimmed by 1 base and 5 bases, with 14 bases remaining between them. The CDR3 is made up of 15 amino acids.

What was sequenced was PBMCs or T cells enriched from blood (not recorded which). This rearrangement joins TRBV4-3 to TRBJ2-5, with D possibly TRBD2 on 5 matching bases. This TCR came from a woman aged 45 to 65 who had recovered from COVID-19. CDR3 bases: TGCGCCAGCAGCCAAGTGATGTCTAGCCGGGAGACCCAGTACTTC. It translates to CASSQVMSSRETQYF.